The present entry profiles one T cell receptor beta chain with its context. Repertoires were generated with immunoSEQ multiplex PCR, while TCRdb's copy carries only in-frame clones and drops some. The sample lists 70,000 or so clones; about nine tenths were seen once. This entry comes from a study of blood T cell repertoires in COVID-19. Study as a whole: T cells, B-cell-depleted T cells, or PBMCs supplied cDNA or gDNA.

V was trimmed by 7 bases and J by 1 base, leaving 8 bases between them. CDR1 is MNHNY, CDR2 SVGAGI, per germline (reference sequence). The CDR3 loop spans 13 amino acids. The specimen sequenced was peripheral blood. The chain links TRBV6-6 to TRBJ2-1; the D gene is possibly TRBD1 (6 bases). The sequence came from a woman aged 18-29 years with acute or convalescent COVID-19. Here the CDR3 DNA reads TGTGCCAGCAAACAGGGTTCCTACAATGAGCAGTTCTTC. It yields the protein CASKQGSYNEQFF.